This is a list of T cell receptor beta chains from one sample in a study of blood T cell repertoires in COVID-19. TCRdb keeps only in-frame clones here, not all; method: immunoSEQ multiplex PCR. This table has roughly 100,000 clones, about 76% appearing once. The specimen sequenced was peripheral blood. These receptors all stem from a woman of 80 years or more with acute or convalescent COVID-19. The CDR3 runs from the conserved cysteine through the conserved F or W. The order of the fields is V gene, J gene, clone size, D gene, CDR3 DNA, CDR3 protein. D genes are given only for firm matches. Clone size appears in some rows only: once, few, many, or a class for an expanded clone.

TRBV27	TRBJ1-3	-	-	TGTGCCAGCAGATATAGTGCGGGAAACACCATATATTTT	CASRYSAGNTIYF
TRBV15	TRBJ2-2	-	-	TGTGCCACCAGGGAGGTGTGGGATACCGGGGAGCTGTTTTTT	CATREVWDTGELFF
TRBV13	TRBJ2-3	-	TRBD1	TGTGCCAGCAGCTTAGCACAGGGGGCAACAGATACGCAGTATTTT	CASSLAQGATDTQYF
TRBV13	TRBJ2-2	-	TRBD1	TGTGCCAGCAGCCGACAGGGGGCCGACACCGGGGAGCTGTTTTTT	CASSRQGADTGELFF
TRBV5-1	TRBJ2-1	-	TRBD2	TGCGCCAGCAGCTTGGAGACTAGCGGTTACAATGAGCAGTTCTTC	CASSLETSGYNEQFF
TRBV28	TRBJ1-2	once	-	TGTGCCAGCACTTCGGACAGAAACTATGGCTACACCTTC	CASTSDRNYGYTF
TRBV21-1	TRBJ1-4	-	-	TGTGCCAGCAGCAAAGAGGCAAGCGCAACTAATGAAAAACTGTTTTTT	CASSKEASATNEKLFF
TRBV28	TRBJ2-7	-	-	TGTGCCAGCAGTTCATTAGCTGATAGCTCCTACGAGCAGTACTTC	CASSSLADSSYEQYF
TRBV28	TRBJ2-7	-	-	TGTGCCAGCAGTTTCTCCGGGCCAGGGTACTACGAGCAGTACTTC	CASSFSGPGYYEQYF
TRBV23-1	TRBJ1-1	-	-	TGCGCCAGCAGTCAGGGGAGGGGAGGAGAAACTGAAGCTTTCTTT	CASSQGRGGETEAFF
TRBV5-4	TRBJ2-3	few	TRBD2	TGTGCCAGCAGCACTCCCGGGACTAGCAGCAATACGCAGTATTTT	CASSTPGTSSNTQYF
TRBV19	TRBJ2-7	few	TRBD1	TGTGCCAGTAGTATCATATCCGGGACAGGGATCGACGAGCAGTACTTC	CASSIISGTGIDEQYF
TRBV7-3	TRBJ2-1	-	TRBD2	TGTGCCAGCAGCATTCCGGGACTAGCGGGCCTCAAGGGTGAGCAGTTCTTC	CASSIPGLAGLKGEQFF
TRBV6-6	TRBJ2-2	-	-	TGTGCCAGCAGTTACCCTGGGACAAACACCGGGGAGCTGTTTTTT	CASSYPGTNTGELFF
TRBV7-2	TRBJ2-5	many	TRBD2	TGTGCCAGCAACGTCCCAACTAGCGGGGGGGCCGCGGAGACCCAGTACTTC	CASNVPTSGGAAETQYF
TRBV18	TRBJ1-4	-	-	TGTGCCAGCTCACCACAGGGGTCTAATGAAAAACTGTTTTTT	CASSPQGSNEKLFF
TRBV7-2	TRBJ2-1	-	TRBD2	TGTGCCAGCAGCTTAGTAGGAGCGGGGGGGCCCTACAATGAGCAGTTCTTC	CASSLVGAGGPYNEQFF
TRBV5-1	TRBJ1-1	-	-	TGCGCCAGCAGCTTAGGGGTCATGAACACTGAAGCTTTCTTT	CASSLGVMNTEAFF
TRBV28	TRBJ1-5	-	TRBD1	TGTGCCAGCGGAGACCGGGACAGCTTACAGCCCCAGCATTTT	CASGDRDSLQPQHF
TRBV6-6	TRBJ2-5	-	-	TGTGCCAGCAGTTACGGCCAGTACCAAGAGACCCAGTACTTC	CASSYGQYQETQYF
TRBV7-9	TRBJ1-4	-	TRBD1	TGTGCCAGCGTCATTAGTACGAGGACAGGGGGCGCGTTAGGGGAAAAACTGTTTTTT	CASVISTRTGGALGEKLFF
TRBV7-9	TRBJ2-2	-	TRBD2	TGTGCCAGCCTGGGGCTAGCGGGGACGGGGGAGCTGTTTTTT	CASLGLAGTGELFF
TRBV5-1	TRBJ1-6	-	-	TGCGCCAGCAGCTTGGGTCAGGGTTTTAATTCACCCCTCCACTTT	CASSLGQGFNSPLHF
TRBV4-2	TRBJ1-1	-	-	TGTGCCAGCAGCTCAGGACAGATGAACACTGAAGCTTTCTTT	CASSSGQMNTEAFF
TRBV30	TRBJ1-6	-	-	TGTGCCTGGAGTGTCGGCGGCTTCAATTCACCCCTCCACTTT	CAWSVGGFNSPLHF
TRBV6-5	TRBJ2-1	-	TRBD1	TGTGCCAGCAGGCCCGGGACAGGGAATTATGAGCAGTTCTTC	CASRPGTGNYEQFF
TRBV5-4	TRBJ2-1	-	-	TGTGCCAGCAGCCAAAGAACAAACCCCGATGAGCAGTTCTTC	CASSQRTNPDEQFF
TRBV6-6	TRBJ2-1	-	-	TGTGCCAGCAGTTATGCCCAGCGGTCCTACAATGAGCAGTTCTTC	CASSYAQRSYNEQFF
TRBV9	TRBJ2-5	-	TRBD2	TGTGCCAGCAGCGTAGCAGGACTAGCGGGGTTTGAGACCCAGTACTTC	CASSVAGLAGFETQYF
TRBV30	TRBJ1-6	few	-	TGTGCCTGGAGCAAGGAGGACTACTCACCCCTCCACTTT	CAWSKEDYSPLHF
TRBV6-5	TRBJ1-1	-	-	TGTGCCAGCAGCTTCGGGGATATGAACACTGAAGCTTTCTTT	CASSFGDMNTEAFF
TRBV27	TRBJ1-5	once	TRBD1	TGTGCCAGCAGTACACAGGGGAATCAGCCCCAGCATTTT	CASSTQGNQPQHF
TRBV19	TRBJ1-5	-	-	TGTGCCAGTAGTAAGACCCACAGGGAAGGGGAACAGCCCCAGCATTTT	CASSKTHREGEQPQHF
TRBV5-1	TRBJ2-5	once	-	TGCGCCAGCAGCCCGACAGGCCCAGGGCAAGAGACCCAGTACTTC	CASSPTGPGQETQYF
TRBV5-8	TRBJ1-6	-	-	TGTGCCAGCAGCTTGTTCTGGACAAAGGGTTATACCGGCACCCTCCACTTT	CASSLFWTKGYTGTLHF
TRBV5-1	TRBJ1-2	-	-	TGCGCCAGCAGCCCCCAAGCGGGGCAGGGTGAGGGCTACACCTTC	CASSPQAGQGEGYTF
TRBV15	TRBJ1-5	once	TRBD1	TGTGCCACCAGCAGAGATTGGGGCAGGGGGGTTGACAGTCAGCCCCAGCATTTT	CATSRDWGRGVDSQPQHF
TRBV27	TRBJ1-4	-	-	TGTGCCAGCAGTGTCAACAGGGTGGAAGAAAAACTGTTTTTT	CASSVNRVEEKLFF
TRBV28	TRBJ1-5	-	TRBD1	TGTGCCAGCAGTTTGGGACAGGGGGCCGGTCAGCCCCAGCATTTT	CASSLGQGAGQPQHF
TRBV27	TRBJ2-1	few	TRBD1	TGTGCCAGCAGTTTAAACAGGGGACATGGGAATGAGCAGTTCTTC	CASSLNRGHGNEQFF
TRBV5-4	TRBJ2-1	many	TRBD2	TGTGCCAGCAGCTTAGGGGGGACTAGCGGGAACAATGAGCAGTTCTTC	CASSLGGTSGNNEQFF